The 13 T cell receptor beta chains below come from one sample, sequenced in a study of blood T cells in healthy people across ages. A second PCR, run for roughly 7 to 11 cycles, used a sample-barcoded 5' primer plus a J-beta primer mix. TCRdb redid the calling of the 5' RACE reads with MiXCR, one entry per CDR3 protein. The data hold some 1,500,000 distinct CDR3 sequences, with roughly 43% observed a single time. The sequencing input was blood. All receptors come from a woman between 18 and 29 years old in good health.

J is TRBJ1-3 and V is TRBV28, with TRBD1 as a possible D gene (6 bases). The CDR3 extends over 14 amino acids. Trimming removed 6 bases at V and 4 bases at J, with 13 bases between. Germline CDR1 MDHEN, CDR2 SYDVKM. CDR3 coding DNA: TGTGCCAGCAGAACAGGGAAGAGAGGAAACACCATATATTTT. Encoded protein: CASRTGKRGNTIYF.

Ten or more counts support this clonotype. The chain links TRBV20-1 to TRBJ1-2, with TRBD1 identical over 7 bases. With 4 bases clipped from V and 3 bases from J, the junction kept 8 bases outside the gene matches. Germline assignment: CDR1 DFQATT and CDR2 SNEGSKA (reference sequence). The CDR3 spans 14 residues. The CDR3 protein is CSATSTGIHYGYTF. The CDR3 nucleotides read TGCAGTGCTACGTCGACAGGGATCCACTATGGCTACACCTTC.

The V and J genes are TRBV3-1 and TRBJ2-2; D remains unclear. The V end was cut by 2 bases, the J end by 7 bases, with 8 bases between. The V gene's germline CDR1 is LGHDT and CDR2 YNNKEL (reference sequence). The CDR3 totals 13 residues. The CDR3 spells CASSQRLVGELFF. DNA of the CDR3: TGTGCCAGCAGCCAACGTTTAGTCGGGGAGCTGTTTTTT.

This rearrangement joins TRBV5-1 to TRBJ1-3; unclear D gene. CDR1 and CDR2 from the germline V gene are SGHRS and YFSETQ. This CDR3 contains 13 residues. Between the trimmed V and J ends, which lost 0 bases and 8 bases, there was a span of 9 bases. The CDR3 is CASSLGAVDTIYF. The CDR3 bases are TGCGCCAGCAGCTTGGGGGCAGTGGACACCATATATTTT.

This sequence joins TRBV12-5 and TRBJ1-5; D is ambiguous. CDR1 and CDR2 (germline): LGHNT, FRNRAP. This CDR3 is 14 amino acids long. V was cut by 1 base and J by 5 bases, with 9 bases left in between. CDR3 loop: CASGLGWADQPQHF. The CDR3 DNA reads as TGTGCTAGTGGTTTGGGTTGGGCCGATCAGCCCCAGCATTTT.

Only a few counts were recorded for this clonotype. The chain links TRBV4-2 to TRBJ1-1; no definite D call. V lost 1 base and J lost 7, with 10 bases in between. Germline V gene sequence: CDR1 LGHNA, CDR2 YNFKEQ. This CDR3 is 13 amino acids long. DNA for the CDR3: TGTGCCAGCAGCCAAGTGTCCGGAGGTGAAGCTTTCTTT. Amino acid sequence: CASSQVSGGEAFF.

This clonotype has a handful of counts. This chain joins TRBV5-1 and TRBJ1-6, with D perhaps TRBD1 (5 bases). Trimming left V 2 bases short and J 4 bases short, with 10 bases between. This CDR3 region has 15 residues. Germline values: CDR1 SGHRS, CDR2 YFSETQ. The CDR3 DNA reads TGCGCCAGCAGCTTAGGGGAAGAGTATAATTCACCCCTCCACTTT. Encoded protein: CASSLGEEYNSPLHF.

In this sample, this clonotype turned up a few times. The CDR3 DNA reads as TGTGCCAGCAGTTCCCCTTTTGAAGAGACCCAGTACTTC. It is translated as CASSSPFEETQYF. The rearrangement links TRBV12-3 or TRBV12-4 to TRBJ2-5, with D unresolved. V lost 4 bases and J 3 bases, leaving 9 bases between the germline ends. The length of the CDR3 is 13 residues.

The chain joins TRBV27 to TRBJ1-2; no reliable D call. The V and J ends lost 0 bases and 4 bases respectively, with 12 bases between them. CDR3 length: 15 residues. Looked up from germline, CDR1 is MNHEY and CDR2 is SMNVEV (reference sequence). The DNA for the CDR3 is TGTGCCAGCAGTTTATCGATCGACAAGATCTATGGCTACACCTTC. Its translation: CASSLSIDKIYGYTF.

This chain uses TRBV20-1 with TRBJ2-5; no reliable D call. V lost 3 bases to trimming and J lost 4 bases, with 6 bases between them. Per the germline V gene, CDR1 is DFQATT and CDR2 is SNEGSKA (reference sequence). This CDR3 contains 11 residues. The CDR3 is CSASGIETQYF. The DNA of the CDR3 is TGCAGTGCTAGTGGCATAGAGACCCAGTACTTC.

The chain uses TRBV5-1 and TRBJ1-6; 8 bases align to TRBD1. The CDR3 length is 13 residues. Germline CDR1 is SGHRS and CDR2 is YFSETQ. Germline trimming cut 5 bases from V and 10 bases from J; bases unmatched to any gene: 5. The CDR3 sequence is CASRWDRISPLHF. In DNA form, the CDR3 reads TGCGCCAGCAGGTGGGACAGGATATCACCCCTCCACTTT.

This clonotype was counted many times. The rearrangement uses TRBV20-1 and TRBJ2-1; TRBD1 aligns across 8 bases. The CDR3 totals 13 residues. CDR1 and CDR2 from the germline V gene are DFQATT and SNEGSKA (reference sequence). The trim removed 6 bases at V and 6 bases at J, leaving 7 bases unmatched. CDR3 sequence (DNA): TGCAGTGCCCCGACAGGGGATCGCAATGAGCAGTTCTTC. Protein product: CSAPTGDRNEQFF.

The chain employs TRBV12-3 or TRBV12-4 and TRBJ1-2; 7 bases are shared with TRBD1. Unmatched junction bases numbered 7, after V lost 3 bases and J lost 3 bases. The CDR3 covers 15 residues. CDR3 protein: CASSFSGGEYYGYTF. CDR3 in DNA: TGTGCCAGCAGTTTTTCAGGGGGGGAATACTATGGCTACACCTTC.